Shown below are 26 T cell receptor beta chains from a single sample sequenced in a study of blood T cell repertoires in COVID-19. Produced via immunoSEQ multiplex PCR; TCRdb's table is partial and in-frame only. Seen here are under 300,000 clones, around 78% observed once, and the top ten hold roughly 4.5%. Sequencing was carried out using peripheral blood. All receptors derive from a man in his sixties who had recovered from COVID-19.

The rearrangement joins TRBV5-6 to TRBJ1-2; D uncertain. Germline V gives CDR1 SGHDT, CDR2 YYEEEE. Trimming shortened V by 0 bases and J by 6 bases, and 12 bases separated the two germline ends. CDR3 length equals 14 residues. The CDR3 DNA sequence: TGTGCCAGCAGCTTGGTTCAGGCTCGGCATGGCTACACCTTC. This gives the protein CASSLVQARHGYTF.

V and J are TRBV29-1 and TRBJ1-1; TRBD1 matches 9 bases. V dropped 8 bases and J dropped 5; count of bases not matched to a gene: 9. From germline, CDR1 is SQVTM and CDR2 ANQGSEA. The CDR3 totals 13 residues. The CDR3 DNA is TGCAGCTCGACTTCCGGGACAGGGACTGAAGCTTTCTTT. This encodes CSSTSGTGTEAFF.

This rearrangement joins TRBV2 to TRBJ2-7; maybe TRBD2 (7 bases). Trimming left V 0 bases short and J 6 bases short, with 15 bases between. Germline assignment: CDR1 SNHLY and CDR2 FYNNEI. CDR3 length: 15 residues. The CDR3 region is CASSEARVGGAEQYF. The CDR3 DNA follows: TGTGCCAGCAGTGAAGCTCGGGTAGGGGGGGCCGAGCAGTACTTC.

The V gene is TRBV5-4, the J gene TRBJ2-1, with 9 nucleotides matching TRBD2. Germline V gives CDR1 SGHNT, CDR2 YYREEE (reference sequence). V shed 7 bases and J 3 bases; nucleotides not matched to a gene: 11. This CDR3 spans 16 amino acids. The chain's CDR3 is CASHFFAGGNYNEQFF. CDR3 bases: TGTGCCAGCCACTTCTTTGCGGGAGGGAACTACAATGAGCAGTTCTTC.

The genes are TRBV2 and TRBJ1-6; D gene uncertain. Looked up from germline, CDR1 is SNHLY and CDR2 is FYNNEI. Deletions cut 7 bases from V and 7 bases from J, with 11 bases between. The CDR3 extends over 13 amino acids. DNA for the CDR3: TGTGCCAGCAAATCGGGAACAAATTCACCCCTCCACTTT. It yields the protein CASKSGTNSPLHF.

This chain uses TRBV7-6 with TRBJ2-7; no clear D gene. Germline CDR1 is SGHVS and CDR2 is FNYEAQ. The CDR3 spans 15 residues. Between the trimmed V and J ends, which lost 1 base and 1 base, there was a span of 11 bases. DNA for the CDR3: TGTGCCAGCAGCTTAGGCTCCGGCGGTTCCTACGAGCAGTACTTC. As protein: CASSLGSGGSYEQYF.

V and J are TRBV6-5 and TRBJ2-7; 7 nucleotides match TRBD2. Trimming cost V 0 bases and J 2 bases; bases outside gene matches: 4. Germline assignment: CDR1 MNHEY and CDR2 SVGAGI. This CDR3 has 15 amino acids. CDR3 coding DNA: TGTGCCAGCAGTTACTCGCAACTAGCGACCTACGAGCAGTACTTC. As protein: CASSYSQLATYEQYF.

In its sample, this clone was seen once. The genes are TRBV5-1 and TRBJ2-5, with 7 positions matching TRBD1. The germline CDR1 and CDR2 sequences are SGHRS and YFSETQ. The J segment lost 1 base and the V segment lost 4 bases, leaving 7 bases of the junction unmatched. CDR3 length: 15 amino acids. CDR3 nucleotides: TGCGCCAGCAGCGCCCGACAGGGTTTCCAAGAGACCCAGTACTTC. Residues: CASSARQGFQETQYF. The full variable domain, its missing parts supplied by reference TRBV5-1 and TRBJ2-5, is KAGVTQTPRYLIKTRGQQVTLSCSPISGHRSVSWYQQTPGQGLQFLFEYFSETQRNKGNFPGRFSGRQFSNSRSEMNVSTLELGDSALYLCASSARQGFQETQYFGPGTRLLVL.

V and J are TRBV12-3 or TRBV12-4 and TRBJ2-1, with D possibly being TRBD1 (5 bases). The V and J ends lost 5 bases and 5 bases respectively, with 10 bases between them. The CDR3 is 13 residues long. CDR3 bases: TGTGCCAGCAGTCTCTCGACAGACAATGAGCAGTTCTTC. Translating gives CASSLSTDNEQFF.

The chain combines TRBV29-1 with TRBJ1-2, with 7 positions matching TRBD1. Looked up from germline, CDR1 is SQVTM and CDR2 is ANQGSEA. J lost 0 bases, V lost 6 bases, and 7 bases had no gene match. CDR3 size: 14 residues. This CDR3 is CSVGTERANYGYTF. The CDR3 DNA sequence: TGCAGCGTAGGGACAGAAAGAGCTAACTATGGCTACACCTTC.

This sequence joins TRBV5-6 and TRBJ2-1, with 7 bases aligning to TRBD1. V was pared by 4 bases and J by 2 bases, with 6 bases of the junction left unmatched. Per germline, CDR1 SGHDT and CDR2 YYEEEE. CDR3 length: 15 amino acids. In nucleotides, the CDR3 is TGTGCCAGCAGCCGGACCGGACAGGCCTACAATGAGCAGTTCTTC. Its translation: CASSRTGQAYNEQFF.

J is TRBJ1-1 and V is TRBV28; TRBD1 agrees at 7 bases. The CDR3 has 15 residues. Trimming removed 5 bases from V and 3 bases from J; junction bases left unmatched: 9. Per the germline V gene, CDR1 is MDHEN and CDR2 is SYDVKM. The CDR3 reads CASSPATGKDTEAFF. The CDR3 DNA follows: TGTGCCAGCAGTCCCGCGACAGGGAAGGACACTGAAGCTTTCTTT.

The genes are TRBV7-2 and TRBJ2-7; 8 bases match TRBD1. V trimming: 5 bases; J trimming: 0 bases; junction bases outside the gene matches: 12. This CDR3 is 17 amino acids long. The germline gives CDR1 SGHTA, CDR2 FQGNSA. CDR3 loop: CASSPGGRPVGSYEQYF. For the CDR3, the DNA is TGTGCCAGCAGCCCAGGGGGCAGGCCAGTGGGCTCCTACGAGCAGTACTTC.

This clone has just a few counts. The chain has TRBV19 and TRBJ1-4, with 9 bases lining up with TRBD1. The CDR3 has 15 amino acids. The V gene end was trimmed by 3 bases and the J gene end by 8 bases; junction bases not matched to a gene: 7. Germline CDR1 reads LNHDA; CDR2 reads SQIVND (reference sequence). In nucleotides, the CDR3 is TGTGCCAGTAGTATTGGGGACAGGGAGGACGAAAAACTGTTTTTT. Its protein product is CASSIGDREDEKLFF.

This clone showed up many times. V gene TRBV10-3 combines with J gene TRBJ1-5; D gene uncertain. The length of the CDR3 is 14 residues. CDR1 and CDR2 from the germline V gene are ENHRY and SYGVKD. Trimming took off 0 bases at V and 5 bases at J, with 8 bases between the two ends. The CDR3 coding sequence is TGTGCCATCAGTGAGTCTATGAGGGATCAGCCCCAGCATTTT. It is translated as CAISESMRDQPQHF.

This clone has only a few counts. V usage is TRBV27 and J usage is TRBJ2-2; 11 nucleotides match TRBD2. Per germline, CDR1 MNHEY and CDR2 SMNVEV (reference sequence). The CDR3 length is 16 residues. The junction had 7 bases not matched to a gene; V was cut back by 3 bases and J by 7 bases. CDR3 coding DNA: TGTGCCAGCAGTTTTCTTAGCGGGGGGGCTTTCGGGGAGCTGTTTTTT. It yields the protein CASSFLSGGAFGELFF.

This rearrangement joins TRBV9 to TRBJ2-3, with a weak D call TRBD2 (9 bases). Germline-derived CDR1 and CDR2 are SGDLS and YYNGEE. This CDR3 has 19 amino acids. V lost 1 base and J 2 bases, leaving 23 bases between the germline ends. This CDR3 is CASSVNRDRQRGDTDTQYF. CDR3 nucleotide sequence: TGTGCCAGCAGCGTAAACCGGGACAGGCAGCGGGGGGACACAGATACGCAGTATTTT.

DNA for the CDR3: TGTGCCATCAGAAAAGGACTAGTACTCTCCTACGAGCAGTACTTC. This translates into CAIRKGLVLSYEQYF. The V gene is TRBV10-3, the J gene TRBJ2-7, with 7 bases fitting TRBD2. The CDR3 runs 15 residues. The V gene end was trimmed by 6 bases and the J gene end by 0 bases; junction bases not matched to a gene: 8. From germline, CDR1 is ENHRY and CDR2 SYGVKD.

V is TRBV30 and J is TRBJ1-1; 7 bases agree with TRBD1. The V gene end was trimmed by 4 bases and the J gene end by 1 base; junction bases not matched to a gene: 3. The germline V gene encodes CDR1 GTSNPN and CDR2 SVGIG (reference sequence). This CDR3 contains 13 residues. The CDR3 region has the DNA TGTGCCTGGATGAAGGGGGCGAACACTGAAGCTTTCTTT. This encodes CAWMKGANTEAFF.

The chain recombines TRBV29-1 with TRBJ2-5, with a tentative D call TRBD1 (5 bases). This CDR3 region has 12 residues. Germline V gene lookup returns CDR1 SQVTM and CDR2 ANQGSEA. V was clipped by 4 bases and J by 5 bases, with 11 bases between them. In DNA, the CDR3 is TGCAGCGTTGTTCCGTCAGGGGAGACCCAGTACTTC. Translated: CSVVPSGETQYF.

The chain links TRBV15 to TRBJ1-1, with unresolved D. CDR3 length: 15 residues. In germline, CDR1 is LNHNV, CDR2 YYDKDF (reference sequence). The V gene lost 0 bases and the J gene lost 7 bases, with 15 bases spanning the gap. In DNA, the CDR3 is TGTGCCACCAGCAGAGATTCGTGGGCAGCCAATGAAGCTTTCTTT. Its translation: CATSRDSWAANEAFF.

This clone has more than one count but fewer than ten. The chain combines TRBV28 with TRBJ1-6; 8 bases line up with TRBD1. The junction had 6 bases not matched to a gene; V was cut back by 4 bases and J by 7 bases. There are 15 residues in the CDR3. Germline values: CDR1 MDHEN, CDR2 SYDVKM. The CDR3: CASSYRDRTNSPLHF. The CDR3, as DNA: TGTGCCAGCAGTTACCGGGACAGGACCAATTCACCCCTCCACTTT.

The V call is TRBV5-1, the J call TRBJ1-1, with D tentatively TRBD1 (5 bases). The CDR3 contains 13 residues. The V and J ends lost 0 bases and 5 bases respectively, with 8 bases between them. Germline V gene lookup returns CDR1 SGHRS and CDR2 YFSETQ. The CDR3 nucleotides are TGCGCCAGCAGCTTGGCAGCAGGGACTGAAGCTTTCTTT. This codes for CASSLAAGTEAFF.

V and J are TRBV18 and TRBJ2-1, with D perhaps matching TRBD1 (5 bases). The CDR3 loop spans 13 amino acids. Germline-derived CDR1 and CDR2 are KGHSH and LQKENI. V lost 8 bases, J lost 5 bases, and 13 bases lay in between. The CDR3 here is CASAAAGHNEQFF. CDR3 nucleotide sequence: TGTGCCAGCGCCGCGGCAGGGCACAATGAGCAGTTCTTC.

This chain uses TRBV19 with TRBJ1-6; D perhaps matches TRBD1 (5 bases). Looked up from germline, CDR1 is LNHDA and CDR2 is SQIVND (reference sequence). The CDR3 runs 15 residues. V gave up 2 bases and J gave up 10 bases, with 15 bases separating them. The CDR3 loop reads CASSISGFSSSPLHF. The CDR3 nucleotides are TGTGCCAGTAGTATATCAGGGTTCTCGAGCTCACCCCTCCACTTT. The variable domain in full, with the rest retrieved from reference TRBV19 and TRBJ1-6, is DGGITQSPKYLFRKEGQNVTLSCEQNLNHDAMYWYRQDPGQGLRLIYYSQIVNDFQKGDIAEGYSVSREKKESFPLTVTSAQKNPTAFYLCASSISGFSSSPLHFGNGTRLTVT.

The chain combines TRBV27 with TRBJ2-7; 9 bases agree with TRBD2. CDR3 length: 15 residues. Germline V gene sequence: CDR1 MNHEY, CDR2 SMNVEV (reference sequence). Trimming at V came to 4 bases and at J to 3 bases, leaving 7 bases not matched to a gene. CDR3 coding DNA: TGTGCCAGCAGTTCTCCGACTAGCGGTGTCTACGAGCAGTACTTC. Its protein is CASSSPTSGVYEQYF.